This record concerns one TCR beta chain sequence. The sample is drawn from a study of blood T cell repertoires in COVID-19. Background on the study: Sources were T cells, B-cell-depleted T cells, or PBMCs; the material itself was cDNA or gDNA.

From germline, CDR1 is MGHDK and CDR2 SYGVNS. The germline V and J ends were trimmed by 8 bases and 2 bases, with 10 bases remaining between them. The CDR3 length is 13 residues. The protocol was immunoSEQ multiplex PCR, while the TCRdb copy is restricted to in-frame clones and leaves out a portion. Among more than 400,000 clones, 90% were seen once, and the ten largest hold about 0.6%. Cohort allocation depended upon clinical history that participants reported. This clonotype was obtained from a man aged 18 to 30 who had recovered from COVID-19. The rearrangement joins TRBV25-1 to TRBJ1-5; D is uncertain. Input material: PBMCs or T cells enriched from blood (not recorded which). Written as DNA, the CDR3 is TGTGCCAGCGGAGGGTTGGGCAATCAGCCCCAGCATTTT. Translation: CASGGLGNQPQHF.